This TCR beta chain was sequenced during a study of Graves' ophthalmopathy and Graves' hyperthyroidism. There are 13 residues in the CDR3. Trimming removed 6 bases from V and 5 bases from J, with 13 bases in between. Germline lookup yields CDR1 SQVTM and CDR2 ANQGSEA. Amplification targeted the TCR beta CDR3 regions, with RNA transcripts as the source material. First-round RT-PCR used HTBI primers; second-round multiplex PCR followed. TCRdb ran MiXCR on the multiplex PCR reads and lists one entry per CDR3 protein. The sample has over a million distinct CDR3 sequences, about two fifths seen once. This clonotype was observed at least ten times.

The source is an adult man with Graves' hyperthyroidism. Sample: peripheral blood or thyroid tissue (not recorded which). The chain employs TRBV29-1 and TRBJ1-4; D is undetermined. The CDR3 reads CSVWGKGNEKLFF. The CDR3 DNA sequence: TGCAGCGTCTGGGGAAAAGGAAATGAAAAACTGTTTTTT. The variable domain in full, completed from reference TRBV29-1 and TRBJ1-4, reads SAVISQKPSRDICQRGTSLTIQCQVDSQVTMMFWYRQQPGQSLTLIATANQGSEATYESGFVIDKFPISRPNLTFSTLTVSNMSPEDSSIYLCSVWGKGNEKLFFGSGTQLSVL.